Presented here are 3 T cell receptor beta chains from one specimen sequenced in a study of cytomegalovirus exposure and HLA in healthy donors. This PCR relied on a set of 60 Vbeta primers and 13 Jbeta primers. The assay was immunoSEQ multiplex PCR, and TCRdb's table has in-frame clones only and misses some. The sample holds fewer than 200,000 clones, 75% to 80% seen once. The sample taken for sequencing was PBMCs. The receptors were gathered from a woman aged 50 to 65 in good health and CMV-seropositive.

This clone was seen more than once but under ten times. The chain carries TRBV6-5 and TRBJ2-1; 8 bases map to TRBD2. J was trimmed by 4 bases and V by 6 bases; bases with no gene match: 2. The CDR3 contains 13 residues. Germline lookup yields CDR1 MNHEY and CDR2 SVGAGI. The CDR3 sequence is CASRIAGYNEQFF. Here the CDR3 DNA reads TGTGCCAGCAGGATAGCGGGGTACAATGAGCAGTTCTTC.

The V call is TRBV28, the J call TRBJ1-3; D not certain. Germline V gene sequence: CDR1 MDHEN, CDR2 SYDVKM. Trimming pared 2 bases from V and 0 bases from J, leaving 14 bases between. The CDR3 has 17 amino acids. CDR3 sequence: CASSLSVSPISGNTIYF. CDR3 DNA sequence: TGTGCCAGCAGTTTAAGCGTGTCCCCTATCTCTGGAAACACCATATATTTT.

The table lists this clone with a few counts. The CDR3 DNA is TGCGCCAGCAGGGGGCCCGGGGGTACTGAAGCTTTCTTT. It is translated as CASRGPGGTEAFF. The rearrangement joins TRBV4-1 to TRBJ1-1; maybe TRBD1 (5 bases). The V and J ends lost 6 bases and 5 bases respectively, with 13 bases between them. Germline V gives CDR1 MGHRA, CDR2 YSYEKL. This CDR3 is 13 amino acids long.